This T cell receptor (beta chain) was profiled in a study of response to subunit inactivated influenza vaccine (dated by TCRdb to 2016 to 2018). Concerning the study at large: To follow how T cells responded to a trivalent subunit inactivated influenza vaccine, the researchers relied on deep quantitative profiling of the T cell receptor repertoire. The study at large found these results: It was suggested by the authors that each seasonal influenza vaccination may recruit only a limited number of new T cells.

According to the germline V gene, CDR1 reads WSHSY and CDR2 reads SAAADI. Trimming takes 7 bases off V and 4 bases off J; junction bases not matched to a gene: 9. The CDR3 sequence holds 16 residues, the cysteine and phenylalanine included. Only the CDR3 DNA stays, 48 bases, in frame from base 1. This clonotype showed up just a few times. What antigen it recognizes has not been identified. It has no much larger one-base neighbor in the sample; base qualities were not kept. The library was made by RT-PCR. Sequencer: Illumina HiSeq 2500. TCRdb redid the processing of the public reads, applying fastp at Q25 and MiXCR, and retained in-frame beta chains. Records with the same CDR3 protein are collapsed into one entry carrying the most frequent genes and DNA. The sample data list just under 250,000 distinct CDR3 sequences, and 12% of these were observed just once. The ten largest clones capture less than 8.5% of the sample.

This TCR came from a man aged 50 or older who received an inactivated influenza vaccine. Donor details come from another sample of the same person, matched by shared clones. The material was non-naive T cells sorted from PBMCs, obtained 14 to 15 days before vaccination. What the cell subset or site label conveys for this sample: memory T cell fraction. The V and J genes are TRBV10-2 and TRBJ2-5; 13 middle bases align to TRBD2. The CDR3 protein: CASMGTSGAGGETQYF. The DNA is as follows: TGCGCCAGCATGGGGACTAGCGGGGCTGGTGGAGAGACCCAGTACTTC.